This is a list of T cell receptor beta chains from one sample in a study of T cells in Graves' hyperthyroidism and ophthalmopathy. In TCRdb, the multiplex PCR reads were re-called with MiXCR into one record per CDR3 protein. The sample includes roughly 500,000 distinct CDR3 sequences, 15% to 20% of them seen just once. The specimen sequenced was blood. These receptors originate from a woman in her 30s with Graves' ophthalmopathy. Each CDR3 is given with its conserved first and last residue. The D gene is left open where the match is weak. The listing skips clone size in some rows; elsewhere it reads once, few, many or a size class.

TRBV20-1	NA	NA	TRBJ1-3	CSASPSYSGNTIYF	TGCAGTGCTAGTCCGAGCTACTCTGGAAACACCATATATTTT
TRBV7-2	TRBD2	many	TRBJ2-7	CASSSQRGGGEQYF	TGTGCCAGCAGCTCGCAGCGGGGGGGGGGCGAGCAGTACTTC
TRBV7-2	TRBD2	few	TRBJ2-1	CASSPGTSGRLPYNEQFF	TGTGCCAGCAGCCCAGGGACTAGCGGGAGATTGCCCTACAATGAGCAGTTCTTC
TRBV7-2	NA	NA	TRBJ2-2	CASNPTLPSLNTGELFF	TGTGCCAGCAACCCTACTCTCCCAAGCCTGAACACCGGGGAGCTGTTTTTT
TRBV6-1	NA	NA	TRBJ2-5	CASSFRGGMETQYF	TGTGCCAGCAGTTTCAGGGGGGGCATGGAGACCCAGTACTTC
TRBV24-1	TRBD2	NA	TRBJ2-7	CATSDPGLAGNEQYF	TGTGCCACCAGTGACCCGGGACTAGCGGGGAACGAGCAGTACTTC
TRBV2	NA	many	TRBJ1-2	CAGLMGPRGGYTF	TGTGCCGGATTGATGGGCCCAAGGGGGGGCTACACCTTC
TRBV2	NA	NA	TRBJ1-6	CASSLALGPSQVPLHF	TGTGCCAGCAGTTTAGCGCTTGGACCTTCCCAAGTACCCCTCCACTTT
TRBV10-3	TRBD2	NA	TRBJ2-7	CAISESTSGGYEQYF	TGTGCCATCAGTGAGTCGACTAGCGGGGGATACGAGCAGTACTTC
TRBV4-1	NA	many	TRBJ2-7	CASSPLGHRTTYEQYF	TGCGCCAGCAGCCCCCTGGGGCACAGAACCACCTACGAGCAGTACTTC
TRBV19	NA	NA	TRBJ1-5	CASSIIDPLGNQPQHF	TGTGCCAGTAGTATAATCGACCCTTTGGGCAATCAGCCCCAGCATTTT
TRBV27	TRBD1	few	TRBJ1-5	CASSPSGGLGSNQPQHF	TGTGCCAGCAGCCCCTCAGGGGGATTGGGGTCCAATCAGCCCCAGCATTTT
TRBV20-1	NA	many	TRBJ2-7	CSARDRASYEQYF	TGCAGTGCTAGAGACAGGGCTTCCTACGAGCAGTACTTC
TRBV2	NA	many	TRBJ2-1	CASMGLQVYNEQFF	TGTGCCAGCATGGGGTTACAGGTTTACAATGAGCAGTTCTTC
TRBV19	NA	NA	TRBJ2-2	CASSIGGVRELFF	TGTGCCAGTAGTATAGGCGGAGTACGGGAGCTGTTTTTT